These 7 T cell receptor beta chains came from one sample sequenced in a study of shared clonotypes between healthy human individuals (dated by TCRdb to about 2020). Receptor amplification or capture employed the immunoSEQ multiplex PCR assay. Drawn from immuneACCESS, this table holds only the in-frame rearrangements with V and J called that TCRdb kept. Clones are partly lost; checked studies trace under half to an unresolved V gene and leave the rest unexplained. This sample comprises about 2 million clones, approximately 95% of them detected only once. The top ten constitute 0.1% to 0.15% of the sample. Sequencing input: naive CD4+ T cells sorted from blood. This specimen's cell subset or site label, per the study, means: CD45RA+ positively selected. The receptors come from a man younger than 35 in good health.

V is TRBV2 and J is TRBJ2-5; 9 bases map to TRBD2. J lost 4 bases, V lost 4 bases, and 7 bases had no gene match. This CDR3 contains 15 residues. Germline CDR1 is SNHLY and CDR2 is FYNNEI. CDR3 DNA: TGTGCCAGCAGTGTCGAACTAGCGGGTGGAGAGACCCAGTACTTC. It specifies CASSVELAGGETQYF.

V gene TRBV19 combines with J gene TRBJ1-1; D uncertain. Germline V lookup: CDR1 LNHDA, CDR2 SQIVND (reference sequence). The CDR3 has 13 amino acids. Trimming removed 4 bases at V and 5 bases at J, with 11 bases between. The CDR3 sequence: CASSNQAGTEAFF. The CDR3 DNA sequence: TGTGCCAGTAGTAATCAAGCCGGGACTGAAGCTTTCTTT.

The chain carries TRBV21-1 and TRBJ1-5; the D call of TRBD1 is as the table states it, not checked on the DNA. TRBV21-1 is an annotated pseudogene. This CDR3 spans 17 amino acids. Written as DNA, the CDR3 is TGTGCCAGCAGCACCCGAGGACAGGGGAGGCGCAATCAGCCCCAGCATTTT. It specifies CASSTRGQGRRNQPQHF.

V gene TRBV27 combines with J gene TRBJ2-1, with D possibly matching TRBD2 (6 bases). The CDR3 totals 20 residues. Trimming shortened V by 7 bases and J by 5 bases, and 33 bases separated the two germline ends. CDR1 MNHEY and CDR2 SMNVEV come from the germline V gene (reference sequence). CDR3 sequence reads: CASTPRGGSDTAPRNNEQFF. The DNA of the CDR3 is TGTGCCAGCACCCCACGTGGGGGGTCGGATACCGCGCCTCGTAACAATGAGCAGTTCTTC.

J is TRBJ1-4 and V is TRBV4-1; D remains ambiguous. Germline-derived CDR1 and CDR2 are MGHRA and YSYEKL. V lost 4 bases and J 8 bases, leaving 20 bases between the germline ends. This CDR3 contains 16 residues. The CDR3 DNA is TGCGCCAGCAGCCTCGGATACGGAGGGCTTGGGGAAAAACTGTTTTTT. Amino acid sequence: CASSLGYGGLGEKLFF.

DNA for the CDR3: TGTGCCAGCACTCTGGAGCGGGGAACTGAAGCTTTCTTT. As protein: CASTLERGTEAFF. The V and J genes are TRBV19 and TRBJ1-1, with D hard to call. CDR1 LNHDA and CDR2 SQIVND come from the germline V gene (reference sequence). The CDR3 has 13 residues. V gave up 9 bases and J gave up 5 bases, with 16 bases separating them.

The chain couples TRBV5-1 to TRBJ1-2; D call uncertain. The CDR3 extends over 13 amino acids. In germline, CDR1 is SGHRS, CDR2 YFSETQ. Trimming cost V 5 bases and J 1 base, with 9 bases left between them. DNA for the CDR3: TGCGCCAGCAGAGAGGAGATTAACTATGGCTACACCTTC. This sequence encodes CASREEINYGYTF.